The clone carrying this TCR beta chain appeared a single time. V dropped 2 bases and J dropped 1 base, with 8 bases sitting between them. Germline V lookup: CDR1 SGHTA, CDR2 FQGNSA. The CDR3 has 14 residues. These data are taken from a study of control samples from healthy donors and cancer patients. Profiling relied on immunoSEQ multiplex PCR, and the TCRdb table lists in-frame clones only, not all of them. Of some 99,000 clones in the sample, roughly nine tenths were seen once. Sequences were obtained from blood. The TCR originated in a human donor in good health. The donor label of this sample is uncertain. The V and J genes are TRBV7-2 and TRBJ1-1; no firm D call. The CDR3 bases are TGTGCCAGCAGCTTAACTGCGGGGAACACTGAAGCTTTCTTT. This translates into CASSLTAGNTEAFF.